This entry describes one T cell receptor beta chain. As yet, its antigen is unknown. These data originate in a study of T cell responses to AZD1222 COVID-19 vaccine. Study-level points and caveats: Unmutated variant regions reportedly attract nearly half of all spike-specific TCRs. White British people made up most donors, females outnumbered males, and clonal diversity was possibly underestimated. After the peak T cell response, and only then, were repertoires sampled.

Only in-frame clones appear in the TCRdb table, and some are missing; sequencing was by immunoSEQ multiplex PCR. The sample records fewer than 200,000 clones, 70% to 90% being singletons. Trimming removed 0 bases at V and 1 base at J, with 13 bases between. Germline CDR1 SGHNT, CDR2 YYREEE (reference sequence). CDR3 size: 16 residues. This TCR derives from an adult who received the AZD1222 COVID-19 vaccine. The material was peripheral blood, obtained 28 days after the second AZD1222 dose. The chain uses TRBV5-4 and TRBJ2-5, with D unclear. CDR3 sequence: CASSLAAHRSQETQYF. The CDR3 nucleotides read TGTGCCAGCAGCTTGGCGGCCCACCGGAGCCAAGAGACCCAGTACTTC.